These 8 T cell receptor beta chains share one sample of origin, sequenced in a study of Graves' ophthalmopathy and Graves' hyperthyroidism. Amplified material comprised TCR beta CDR3 regions derived from RNA transcripts. HTBI-primed RT-PCR formed the first round, and a multiplex PCR formed the second. TCRdb fed the multiplex PCR reads into MiXCR, producing one record per CDR3 protein. Here the sample spans around 1.1 million distinct CDR3 sequences, roughly 35% being singletons. Sequencing was performed on peripheral blood or thyroid tissue (not recorded which). Receptors were obtained from an adult man with Graves' hyperthyroidism.

This clonotype was seen a single time. V and J are TRBV5-4 and TRBJ1-6; D is possibly TRBD1 (5 bases). The V gene lost 2 bases and the J gene lost 8 bases, with 14 bases spanning the gap. Germline V gene sequence: CDR1 SGHNT, CDR2 YYREEE (reference sequence). This CDR3 is built from 15 residues. CDR3: CASSFGGFRYSPLHF. CDR3 DNA: TGTGCCAGCAGCTTTGGGGGTTTCAGGTATTCACCCCTCCACTTT.

In its sample, this clonotype was seen many times. The J gene is TRBJ1-3, the V gene TRBV6-5; no definite D call. The V gene lost 6 bases and the J gene lost 4 bases, with 10 bases spanning the gap. Germline CDR1 and CDR2: MNHEY and SVGAGI. The CDR3 contains 13 residues. The CDR3 DNA reads TGTGCCAGCAGCGCAGTGGGCGGAAACACCATATATTTT. Translating gives CASSAVGGNTIYF.

V and J are TRBV9 and TRBJ1-1; no reliable D call. Germline V CDR1 and CDR2: SGDLS, YYNGEE. The CDR3 sequence is 14 residues long. With 0 bases removed from V and 6 bases from J, the gap between germline ends came to 12 bases. CDR3 nucleotides: TGTGCCAGCAGCGTAGACTCCCTTAGTGCTGAAGCTTTCTTT. Residues: CASSVDSLSAEAFF.

Notes on this clonotype: A clone one base away is much larger, so this may be a read error. Here the CDR3 DNA reads TGTGCCAGCAGGGGGGGTGACAGCAAAGCTTTCTTT. Translation: CASRGGDSKAFF. This rearrangement joins TRBV2 to TRBJ1-1; perhaps TRBD1 as D (5 bases). V gave up 6 bases and J gave up 9 bases, with 14 bases separating them. The germline V gene encodes CDR1 SNHLY and CDR2 FYNNEI. There are 12 residues in the CDR3.

Notes on this clonotype: The final CDR3 position lacks the conserved phenylalanine or tryptophan, pointing to a likely read error. No DNA is shown, since the ends of the CDR3 on it are uncertain; the CDR3 is the one TCRdb lists. The rearrangement joins TRBV10-3 to TRBJ2-7; TRBD2, as called in the table, went unchecked against the DNA. The CDR3 has 10 amino acids, counting both end residues. Germline CDR1 and CDR2: ENHRY and SYGVKD. The CDR3: CAISPSGRPS.

This clonotype was detected a few times. The DNA for the CDR3 is TGTGCCAGCCTGAGCGGCACCTACGAGCAGTACTTC. It codes for CASLSGTYEQYF. V and J are TRBV28 and TRBJ2-7, with a possible D match to TRBD2 (5 bases). The CDR3 loop spans 12 amino acids. CDR1 and CDR2 (germline): MDHEN, SYDVKM. Trimming pared 8 bases from V and 2 bases from J, leaving 10 bases between.

This chain uses TRBV20-1 with TRBJ2-7; the D gene is possibly TRBD1 (6 bases). The germline CDR1 and CDR2 sequences are DFQATT and SNEGSKA (reference sequence). The CDR3 contains 13 residues. Trimming stripped 6 bases from V and 3 bases from J, with 15 bases between. Here the CDR3 reads CSAGEQGFYEQYF. The CDR3 coding sequence is TGCAGTGCAGGGGAGCAGGGGTTCTACGAGCAGTACTTC.

This clonotype was recorded at least ten times. V is TRBV19 and J is TRBJ1-2; D unresolved. Trimming took off 8 bases at V and 0 bases at J, with 16 bases between the two ends. The CDR3 is made up of 15 amino acids. Germline assignment: CDR1 LNHDA and CDR2 SQIVND (reference sequence). The CDR3 here is CASLAGETTNYGYTF. The CDR3 DNA is TGTGCCAGTTTGGCAGGAGAAACCACTAACTATGGCTACACCTTC.